These 18 T cell receptor beta chains originate from one sample sequenced in a study of blood T cell repertoires in COVID-19. Sequencing used immunoSEQ multiplex PCR; TCRdb keeps in-frame clones, though not all of them. The sample includes fewer than 150,000 clones, roughly 90% of them seen just once. Sequenced: peripheral blood. These receptors came from a woman in her seventies who had recovered from COVID-19.

This chain connects TRBV7-2 to TRBJ2-7; 9 bases match TRBD2. Germline V lookup: CDR1 SGHTA, CDR2 FQGNSA. V shed 3 bases and J 2 bases; nucleotides not matched to a gene: 2. The CDR3 totals 14 residues. The CDR3 loop reads CASSFTSGPYEQYF. The CDR3 bases are TGTGCCAGCAGCTTCACTAGCGGGCCCTACGAGCAGTACTTC.

This clone was counted a single time. The chain uses TRBV5-4 and TRBJ2-2; 11 bases match TRBD2. The V gene's germline CDR1 is SGHNT and CDR2 YYREEE (reference sequence). Trimming took 3 bases from V and 1 from J; bases not matched to a gene: 2. The CDR3 is 16 amino acids. The CDR3 DNA follows: TGTGCCAGCAGCTCAGGGACTAGCGGGAACACCGGGGAGCTGTTTTTT. It yields the protein CASSSGTSGNTGELFF.

This clone showed up just a few times. The chain is built from TRBV20-1 and TRBJ2-1; D remains ambiguous. The V gene's germline CDR1 is DFQATT and CDR2 SNEGSKA (reference sequence). The CDR3 consists of 11 residues. V was cut by 6 bases and J by 5 bases, with 8 bases left in between. The CDR3 nucleotides are TGCAGTGCCCAACCGGACAATGAGCAGTTCTTC. This encodes CSAQPDNEQFF.

This clone was observed a single time. The rearrangement uses TRBV6-1 and TRBJ1-2; TRBD1 matches 8 bases. The CDR3 is made up of 13 amino acids. V gave up 6 bases and J gave up 5 bases; unmatched junction bases: 5. Germline V lookup: CDR1 MNHNS, CDR2 SASEGT. CDR3 amino acids: CASSPGQAYGYTF. Written as DNA, the CDR3 is TGTGCCAGCAGCCCGGGACAGGCGTATGGCTACACCTTC.

The chain carries TRBV4-1 and TRBJ1-3; D is perhaps TRBD1 (6 bases). The CDR3 totals 17 residues. CDR1 and CDR2 (germline): MGHRA, YSYEKL. Trimming took off 1 base at V and 2 bases at J, with 15 bases between the two ends. The CDR3 DNA reads TGCGCCAGCAGCCAAGGGGGCAGGGGAGAAGCTGGAAACACCATATATTTT. Translating it yields CASSQGGRGEAGNTIYF.

This chain uses TRBV28 with TRBJ2-1; 16 nucleotides line up with TRBD2. Trimming removed 5 bases from V and 6 bases from J; junction bases left unmatched: 10. The germline V gene has CDR1 MDHEN and CDR2 SYDVKM. This CDR3 spans 18 amino acids. CDR3 in DNA: TGTGCCAGCAGTCACAGCCCCGGGACTAGCGGGAGGGTCAATGAGCAGTTCTTC. Translation gives CASSHSPGTSGRVNEQFF.

The CDR3 bases are TGCGCCAGCAGCTTGACAGGGTCGGGAAACACCATATATTTT. Protein sequence: CASSLTGSGNTIYF. This rearrangement joins TRBV5-1 to TRBJ1-3; possibly TRBD1 for D (6 bases). This CDR3 is 14 amino acids long. Per the germline V gene, CDR1 is SGHRS and CDR2 is YFSETQ. With 1 base removed from V and 4 bases from J, the gap between germline ends came to 9 bases.

The J gene is TRBJ2-7, the V gene TRBV7-8; 7 positions agree with TRBD2. CDR1 SGHVS and CDR2 FQNEAQ come from the germline V gene. The CDR3 consists of 15 residues. J gave up 5 bases and V 5 bases, and 12 bases lay outside the gene matches. This CDR3 reads CASSERGPTPDEQYF. The CDR3 bases are TGTGCCAGCAGCGAGCGGGGACCGACCCCTGACGAGCAGTACTTC. The whole variable domain, remainder taken from reference TRBV7-8 and TRBJ2-7, is GAGVSQSPRYKVAKRGQDVALRCDPISGHVSLFWYQQALGQGPEFLTYFQNEAQLDKSGLPSDRFFAERPEGSVSTLKIQRTQQEDSAVYLCASSERGPTPDEQYFGPGTRLTVT.

The chain recombines TRBV27 with TRBJ1-4; 8 positions match TRBD1. The CDR3 extends over 14 amino acids. Germline V gene data show CDR1 as MNHEY and CDR2 as SMNVEV (reference sequence). J gave up 3 bases and V 6 bases, and 3 bases lay outside the gene matches. In DNA, the CDR3 is TGTGCCAGCAGCTCCAGGGGGCCTAATGAAAAACTGTTTTTT. Amino acid sequence: CASSSRGPNEKLFF.

The genes are TRBV5-4 and TRBJ1-2, with no clear D. Germline assignment: CDR1 SGHNT and CDR2 YYREEE (reference sequence). CDR3 length: 14 amino acids. Trimming cost V 3 bases and J 4 bases, with 13 bases left between them. The chain's CDR3 is CASSSGNFGYGYTF. As DNA, the CDR3 is TGTGCCAGCAGCTCGGGGAATTTCGGCTATGGCTACACCTTC.

The V gene is TRBV18, the J gene TRBJ1-5; possibly TRBD1 for D (5 bases). Germline assignment: CDR1 KGHSH and CDR2 LQKENI. Trimming cost V 2 bases and J 5 bases, with 19 bases left between them. CDR3 length: 17 residues. This CDR3 is CASSPSIGDFRYQPQHF. CDR3 DNA: TGTGCCAGCTCACCATCGATTGGGGACTTTCGTTATCAGCCCCAGCATTTT.

This sequence joins TRBV14 and TRBJ1-3; D unclear. The V gene's germline CDR1 is SGHDN and CDR2 FVKESK. The CDR3 is made up of 17 amino acids. Trimming shortened V by 1 base and J by 0 bases, and 13 bases separated the two germline ends. The DNA for the CDR3 is TGTGCCAGCAGCCAAGTTTCCGCAGGCCACTCTGGAAACACCATATATTTT. It translates to CASSQVSAGHSGNTIYF.

This chain links TRBV9 with TRBJ1-4, with unresolved D. The V gene's germline CDR1 is SGDLS and CDR2 YYNGEE. The CDR3 is 14 residues long. Trimming left V 4 bases short and J 0 bases short, with 7 bases between. This CDR3 is CASSRDTTNEKLFF. Here the CDR3 DNA reads TGTGCCAGCAGCCGGGATACAACTAATGAAAAACTGTTTTTT. Together with reference TRBV9 and TRBJ1-4, the CDR3 gives the full variable domain: DSGVTQTPKHLITATGQRVTLRCSPRSGDLSVYWYQQSLDQGLQFLIQYYNGEERAKGNILERFSAQQFPDLHSELNLSSLELGDSALYFCASSRDTTNEKLFFGSGTQLSVL.

The chain uses TRBV7-6 and TRBJ1-4, with 7 bases aligning to TRBD1. Trimming at V came to 2 bases and at J to 6 bases, leaving 3 bases not matched to a gene. The V gene's germline CDR1 is SGHVS and CDR2 FNYEAQ. The CDR3 runs 14 residues. In DNA form, the CDR3 reads TGTGCCAGCAGCTTACGGGACAGATATGAAAAACTGTTTTTT. It translates to CASSLRDRYEKLFF.

This chain joins TRBV7-2 and TRBJ2-7; TRBD2 agrees at 7 bases. The V gene's germline CDR1 is SGHTA and CDR2 FQGNSA. The V segment lost 2 bases and the J segment 1 base; nucleotides outside the gene matches: 5. The CDR3 totals 15 residues. The CDR3 sequence: CASSLLGGSSYEQYF. In DNA, the CDR3 is TGTGCCAGCAGCTTACTGGGCGGGAGTTCCTACGAGCAGTACTTC.

About this clone itself: The sample contains more than one DNA sequence encoding this CDR3. The gene calls are TRBV6-5 and TRBJ1-1; tentative D call: TRBD1 (5 bases). CDR3 length: 13 residues. Germline CDR1 and CDR2: MNHEY and SVGAGI. Trimming took off 0 bases at V and 4 bases at J, with 6 bases between the two ends. Here the CDR3 reads CASSYSGGTEAFF. For the CDR3, the DNA is TGTGCCAGCAGTTACTCGGGGGGCACTGAAGCTTTCTTT.

This clone has a single count. The CDR3 region is CASSIHGGPTDTQYF. CDR3 bases: TGTGCCAGCAGCATCCACGGGGGGCCCACAGATACGCAGTATTTT. This chain connects TRBV7-2 to TRBJ2-3; tentative D call: TRBD2 (7 bases). Germline V gene sequence: CDR1 SGHTA, CDR2 FQGNSA. This CDR3 has 15 residues. Trimming removed 5 bases from V and 2 bases from J, with 14 bases in between.

The chain has TRBV7-9 and TRBJ2-5, with 7 positions matching TRBD1. In germline, CDR1 is SEHNR, CDR2 FQNEAQ (reference sequence). The CDR3 has 14 amino acids. The V segment lost 4 bases and the J segment 5 bases; nucleotides outside the gene matches: 7. Here the CDR3 DNA reads TGTGCCAGCAGCTCCAGGACAGGCCAGGAGACCCAGTACTTC. The encoded protein is CASSSRTGQETQYF.